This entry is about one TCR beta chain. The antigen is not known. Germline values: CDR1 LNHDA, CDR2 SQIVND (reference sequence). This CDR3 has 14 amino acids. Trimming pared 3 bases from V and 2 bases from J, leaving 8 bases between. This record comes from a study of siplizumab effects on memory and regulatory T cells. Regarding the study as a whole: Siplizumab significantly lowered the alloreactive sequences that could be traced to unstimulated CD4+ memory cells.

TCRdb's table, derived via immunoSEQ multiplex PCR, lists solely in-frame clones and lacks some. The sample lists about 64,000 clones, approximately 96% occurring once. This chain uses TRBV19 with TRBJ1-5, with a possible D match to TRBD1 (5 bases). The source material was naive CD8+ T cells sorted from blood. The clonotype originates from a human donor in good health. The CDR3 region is CASSIQGGNQPQHF. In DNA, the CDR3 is TGTGCCAGTAGTATCCAGGGAGGCAATCAGCCCCAGCATTTT.